The rows below give T cell receptor beta chains drawn from one sample of a study of Ad26.COV2.S vaccination and SARS-CoV-2 variants. TCRdb's table, derived via immunoSEQ multiplex PCR, lists solely in-frame clones and lacks some. The data show around 450,000 clones, with around nine tenths seen just once and over 9% held by the top ten. Specimen: peripheral blood, collected in a trial of Ad26.COV2.S vaccine versus placebo. All receptors derive from a person aged 18-65 years who received the Ad26.COV2.S COVID-19 vaccine or a placebo. CDR3s leave out the opening cysteine and the closing phenylalanine or tryptophan. Each record gives: D gene, clone size, CDR3 length, V gene, J gene, CDR3 protein. A D gene is named only where the DNA matches it firmly. Some rows mark clone size as missing; the rest say once, few, many or name a class of expanded clone.

D gene: TRBD1; clone size: few; CDR3 length: 12; V gene: TRBV7-9; J gene: TRBJ1-2; CDR3 protein: ASRTGQGKYGYT
D gene: .; clone size: .; CDR3 length: 10; V gene: TRBV20-1; J gene: TRBJ1-1; CDR3 protein: SASVRRRRAF
D gene: .; clone size: .; CDR3 length: 13; V gene: TRBV6-2/TRBV6-3; J gene: TRBJ2-5; CDR3 protein: ASSYPWTDQETQY
D gene: TRBD1; clone size: .; CDR3 length: 14; V gene: TRBV6-5; J gene: TRBJ2-5; CDR3 protein: ASSYSETTGQETQY
D gene: TRBD2; clone size: .; CDR3 length: 12; V gene: TRBV9; J gene: TRBJ2-7; CDR3 protein: ASSVDLGGYEQY
D gene: .; clone size: .; CDR3 length: 13; V gene: TRBV2; J gene: TRBJ2-1; CDR3 protein: ASRPGPTRGNEQF
D gene: .; clone size: .; CDR3 length: 12; V gene: TRBV30; J gene: TRBJ1-1; CDR3 protein: AWSVGLLNTEAF
D gene: TRBD2; clone size: .; CDR3 length: 14; V gene: TRBV28; J gene: TRBJ2-7; CDR3 protein: ASSRPGKLAGYEQY
D gene: .; clone size: .; CDR3 length: 11; V gene: TRBV10-3; J gene: TRBJ2-1; CDR3 protein: AIWRPSYNEQF
D gene: .; clone size: .; CDR3 length: 14; V gene: TRBV7-8; J gene: TRBJ2-5; CDR3 protein: ASSFGLRAVIATQY
D gene: TRBD1; clone size: .; CDR3 length: 14; V gene: TRBV19; J gene: TRBJ1-5; CDR3 protein: ASSSLGQGVNQPQH
D gene: TRBD2; clone size: .; CDR3 length: 16; V gene: TRBV7-2; J gene: TRBJ2-3; CDR3 protein: ASSLASGGVLWADTQY
D gene: .; clone size: .; CDR3 length: 11; V gene: TRBV5-4; J gene: TRBJ2-7; CDR3 protein: ASSLSPSYEQY
D gene: TRBD2; clone size: .; CDR3 length: 12; V gene: TRBV5-1; J gene: TRBJ2-1; CDR3 protein: ASSLATSGGEQF
D gene: TRBD2; clone size: .; CDR3 length: 13; V gene: TRBV6-4; J gene: TRBJ2-3; CDR3 protein: ASSSGTSGTDTQY
D gene: .; clone size: .; CDR3 length: 12; V gene: TRBV29-1; J gene: TRBJ2-5; CDR3 protein: SVEGRLVQETQY
D gene: .; clone size: .; CDR3 length: 12; V gene: TRBV5-1; J gene: TRBJ1-4; CDR3 protein: ASSIGSVREKLF
D gene: TRBD2; clone size: .; CDR3 length: 12; V gene: TRBV5-1; J gene: TRBJ2-1; CDR3 protein: ASGPGLAGTEQF
D gene: TRBD2; clone size: .; CDR3 length: 12; V gene: TRBV19; J gene: TRBJ2-7; CDR3 protein: ASSIGTSVYEQY
D gene: TRBD1; clone size: .; CDR3 length: 12; V gene: TRBV11-2; J gene: TRBJ1-2; CDR3 protein: ASSLGQGNYGYT
D gene: TRBD2; clone size: .; CDR3 length: 12; V gene: TRBV6-5; J gene: TRBJ2-7; CDR3 protein: ASSRSGSQGEQY
D gene: .; clone size: .; CDR3 length: 12; V gene: TRBV7-2; J gene: TRBJ1-1; CDR3 protein: ASSLMGLGTEAF
D gene: .; clone size: .; CDR3 length: 11; V gene: TRBV6-5; J gene: TRBJ1-1; CDR3 protein: ASGRSLNTEAF
D gene: .; clone size: .; CDR3 length: 12; V gene: TRBV20-1; J gene: TRBJ2-2; CDR3 protein: SASGRANTGELF
D gene: .; clone size: .; CDR3 length: 18; V gene: TRBV7-8; J gene: TRBJ2-4; CDR3 protein: ASSLVRTRDGLEAKNIQY
D gene: .; clone size: .; CDR3 length: 10; V gene: TRBV29-1; J gene: TRBJ1-1; CDR3 protein: SVETWATEAF
D gene: .; clone size: once; CDR3 length: 12; V gene: TRBV7-2; J gene: TRBJ2-3; CDR3 protein: ASITGGFTDTQY
D gene: TRBD1; clone size: once; CDR3 length: 13; V gene: TRBV5-4; J gene: TRBJ2-5; CDR3 protein: ASSPRQGTLGTQY
D gene: TRBD2; clone size: few; CDR3 length: 13; V gene: TRBV30; J gene: TRBJ2-1; CDR3 protein: AWSLAGGTYNEQF
D gene: TRBD2; clone size: .; CDR3 length: 15; V gene: TRBV9; J gene: TRBJ2-1; CDR3 protein: ASSDPYPSGRTNEQF
D gene: .; clone size: .; CDR3 length: 14; V gene: TRBV24-1; J gene: TRBJ1-5; CDR3 protein: ATSDADTNGGQPQH
D gene: .; clone size: .; CDR3 length: 10; V gene: TRBV29-1; J gene: TRBJ2-5; CDR3 protein: STNQGKETQY
D gene: .; clone size: .; CDR3 length: 11; V gene: TRBV30; J gene: TRBJ2-2; CDR3 protein: AWIWGYTGELF
D gene: .; clone size: .; CDR3 length: 13; V gene: TRBV5-1; J gene: TRBJ1-1; CDR3 protein: ASSLTGNRNTEAF
D gene: .; clone size: few; CDR3 length: 11; V gene: TRBV6-2/TRBV6-3; J gene: TRBJ1-5; CDR3 protein: ASSSQADQPQH
D gene: TRBD2; clone size: .; CDR3 length: 14; V gene: TRBV10-2; J gene: TRBJ2-5; CDR3 protein: ASSDSPSGRRETQY
D gene: .; clone size: .; CDR3 length: 12; V gene: TRBV4-1; J gene: TRBJ2-1; CDR3 protein: ASSQESVPGEQF
D gene: .; clone size: .; CDR3 length: 14; V gene: TRBV7-2; J gene: TRBJ2-1; CDR3 protein: ASRNRGGTNNNEQF
D gene: TRBD2; clone size: once; CDR3 length: 13; V gene: TRBV7-8; J gene: TRBJ2-7; CDR3 protein: ASSLGGGRNYEQY
D gene: .; clone size: .; CDR3 length: 9; V gene: TRBV29-1; J gene: TRBJ2-1; CDR3 protein: SVGRRDEQF
D gene: .; clone size: .; CDR3 length: 10; V gene: TRBV7-3; J gene: TRBJ2-7; CDR3 protein: ASSLNGGEQY
D gene: .; clone size: .; CDR3 length: 9; V gene: TRBV30; J gene: TRBJ2-7; CDR3 protein: AWRQRDEQY
D gene: TRBD1; clone size: .; CDR3 length: 15; V gene: TRBV6-2/TRBV6-3; J gene: TRBJ1-5; CDR3 protein: ASSYTLGQGFDQPQH
D gene: .; clone size: .; CDR3 length: 20; V gene: TRBV21-1; J gene: TRBJ2-2; CDR3 protein: ASSTLPGLAGGSPACTGELF
D gene: .; clone size: .; CDR3 length: 12; V gene: TRBV25-1; J gene: TRBJ1-5; CDR3 protein: ASSATGLNQPQH
D gene: .; clone size: .; CDR3 length: 13; V gene: TRBV15; J gene: TRBJ1-4; CDR3 protein: ATSRKDATNEKLF
D gene: .; clone size: .; CDR3 length: 13; V gene: TRBV15; J gene: TRBJ1-3; CDR3 protein: ATSSYRVSGNTIY
D gene: .; clone size: .; CDR3 length: 14; V gene: TRBV5-1; J gene: TRBJ2-1; CDR3 protein: ASSFGQSLLYNEQF